This T cell receptor (beta chain) was recorded in a study of T cells after yellow fever vaccination. This clonotype was seen a few times. From germline, CDR1 is SQVTM and CDR2 ANQGSEA. The CDR3 has 11 residues. V was cut by 7 bases and J by 0 bases, with 6 bases left in between. TCR cDNA, made by 5'RACE template switching, carried an added universal primer site and UMIs. Each CDR3 protein is one row after TCRdb ran MiXCR on the 5' RACE reads. The data show nearly 550,000 distinct CDR3 sequences, 15% to 20% seen once. The input for sequencing was PBMCs, taken 15 days after the yellow fever booster vaccination. The receptor was isolated from a man aged 25-45 years who received the YFV17D yellow fever vaccine. The chain carries TRBV29-1 and TRBJ2-5; the D is unclear. The CDR3 DNA reads TGCAGCGCCTTCTACCAAGAGACCCAGTACTTC. Its protein product is CSAFYQETQYF.